The sequence of this T cell receptor (beta chain) was determined in a study of cytomegalovirus exposure and HLA in healthy donors. Sequencing was performed with immunoSEQ multiplex PCR; in TCRdb, only in-frame clones are kept and a portion is missing. The profile shows over 100,000 clones, 89% of them singletons. The CDR3 is 12 residues long. V lost 3 bases, J lost 6 bases, and 8 bases lay in between. Germline assignment: CDR1 LNHDA and CDR2 SQIVND (reference sequence). V gene TRBV19 combines with J gene TRBJ1-2, with TRBD1 as a possible D gene (6 bases). Material for sequencing was PBMCs. This receptor was taken from a young woman in good health and CMV-seronegative. The CDR3 sequence is CASSIRDNGYTF. The CDR3 DNA follows: TGTGCCAGTAGTATCCGGGACAATGGCTACACCTTC.